What follows are 25 T cell receptor beta chains derived from one specimen sequenced in a study of sequential checkpoint blockade in melanoma. The treatment: randomized to nivolumab then ipilimumab (arm A) or the reverse (arm B). The table came from immunoSEQ multiplex PCR; TCRdb's copy has only in-frame clones and leaves some out. The data show 35,000 to 40,000 clones, roughly 32% seen once. The material sequenced was tumor tissue (inferred from file names), taken from a patient given nivolumab and ipilimumab in sequence. Source of these receptors: a human donor with melanoma.

This clone was seen more than once but under ten times. V usage is TRBV2 and J usage is TRBJ2-2, with TRBD2 matching 7 bases. Germline CDR1 and CDR2: SNHLY and FYNNEI. V was clipped by 5 bases and J by 3 bases; unmatched bases: 9. The CDR3 spans 16 residues. The CDR3 loop reads CASSRLPGGYTGELFF. CDR3 in DNA: TGTGCCAGCAGTCGCTTACCGGGGGGTTACACCGGGGAGCTGTTTTTT.

The V call is TRBV19, the J call TRBJ2-3; 13 bases are shared with TRBD2. Germline-derived CDR1 and CDR2 are LNHDA and SQIVND (reference sequence). This CDR3 is 17 amino acids long. The junction had 4 bases not matched to a gene; V was cut back by 4 bases and J by 0 bases. CDR3 in DNA: TGTGCCAGTAGTAGACTAGCGGGGGGATCGAGCACAGATACGCAGTATTTT. It codes for CASSRLAGGSSTDTQYF.

A few counts support this clone. The chain recombines TRBV30 with TRBJ2-2; D call uncertain. Trimming stripped 2 bases from V and 2 bases from J, with 9 bases between. The germline CDR1 and CDR2 sequences are GTSNPN and SVGIG (reference sequence). The length of the CDR3 is 14 residues. In DNA, the CDR3 is TGTGCCTGGAGTCGCCCTTCTAACACCGGGGAGCTGTTTTTT. Encoded protein: CAWSRPSNTGELFF. Drawing the rest from reference TRBV30 and TRBJ2-2, the complete variable domain is SQTIHQWPATLVQPVGSPLSLECTVEGTSNPNLYWYRQAAGRGLQLLFYSVGIGQISSEVPQNLSASRPQDRQFILSSKKLLLSDSGFYLCAWSRPSNTGELFFGEGSRLTVL.

This chain connects TRBV23-1 to TRBJ1-3, with D unclear. TRBV23-1 carries the ORF label, with uncertain function. The CDR3 covers 15 residues. Trimming stripped 1 base from V and 0 bases from J, with 7 bases between. CDR3: CASSQWADSGNTIYF. The CDR3 nucleotides are TGCGCCAGCAGTCAATGGGCTGACTCTGGAAACACCATATATTTT.

This clone was detected only a few times. This rearrangement joins TRBV6-8 to TRBJ2-7, with D perhaps given as TRBD1 or TRBD2 (5 bases each). Germline CDR1 and CDR2: MNHGY and SAAAGT. V was clipped by 0 bases and J by 3 bases, with 18 bases between them. The CDR3 consists of 17 residues. DNA for the CDR3: TGTGCCAGCAGTTACTCCGGGATTATCAAGGGACGCTACGAGCAGTACTTC. It yields the protein CASSYSGIIKGRYEQYF.

This clone has only a few counts. This chain's CDR3 is CASSLKFQGLGFNSPLHF. CDR3 in DNA: TGTGCCAGCAGCTTAAAGTTCCAGGGGCTTGGTTTTAATTCACCCCTCCACTTT. This chain joins TRBV11-3 and TRBJ1-6; D is possibly TRBD1 (6 bases). This CDR3 spans 18 amino acids. Trimming removed 2 bases at V and 6 bases at J, with 20 bases between. Germline assignment: CDR1 SGHNT and CDR2 YENEEA.

The CDR3 is CASSLSRSTGGETQYF. CDR3 nucleotides: TGCGCCAGCAGCTTGAGTCGCTCGACAGGAGGGGAGACCCAGTACTTC. The genes are TRBV5-1 and TRBJ2-5, with D perhaps TRBD1 or TRBD2 (6 bases each). The germline V and J ends were trimmed by 1 base and 5 bases, with 18 bases remaining between them. Germline V gives CDR1 SGHRS, CDR2 YFSETQ. The CDR3 has 16 amino acids. Combining the CDR3 with reference TRBV5-1 and TRBJ2-5 gives the whole variable domain KAGVTQTPRYLIKTRGQQVTLSCSPISGHRSVSWYQQTPGQGLQFLFEYFSETQRNKGNFPGRFSGRQFSNSRSEMNVSTLELGDSALYLCASSLSRSTGGETQYFGPGTRLLVL.

J is TRBJ1-3 and V is TRBV9, with 9 bases aligning to TRBD1. CDR1 and CDR2 (germline): SGDLS, YYNGEE. This CDR3 is 16 amino acids long. The V and J ends lost 0 bases and 2 bases, in that order; junction bases with no gene match: 3. The CDR3 spells CASSVADRGPGNTIYF. CDR3 DNA sequence: TGTGCCAGCAGCGTAGCGGACAGGGGTCCTGGAAACACCATATATTTT.

The chain recombines TRBV19 with TRBJ2-7; 11 bases agree with TRBD2. The germline V gene encodes CDR1 LNHDA and CDR2 SQIVND (reference sequence). The CDR3 has 15 amino acids. J was trimmed by 3 bases and V by 7 bases; bases with no gene match: 8. The CDR3 nucleotides are TGTGCCAGTACCCGAGGACTAGCGGGCCACTACGAGCAGTACTTC. Its translation is CASTRGLAGHYEQYF. Full variable domain (missing parts from reference TRBV19 and TRBJ2-7): DGGITQSPKYLFRKEGQNVTLSCEQNLNHDAMYWYRQDPGQGLRLIYYSQIVNDFQKGDIAEGYSVSREKKESFPLTVTSAQKNPTAFYLCASTRGLAGHYEQYFGPGTRLTVT.

This CDR3 reads CASSSPLVASGNTIYF. The CDR3, as DNA: TGTGCCAGCAGTTCCCCCTTAGTGGCCTCTGGAAACACCATATATTTT. V usage is TRBV28 and J usage is TRBJ1-3, with D hard to call. Germline V gives CDR1 MDHEN, CDR2 SYDVKM. Trimming removed 4 bases at V and 0 bases at J, with 13 bases between. CDR3 length: 16 residues. The entire variable domain, with the rest obtained from reference TRBV28 and TRBJ1-3, is as follows: DVKVTQSSRYLVKRTGEKVFLECVQDMDHENMFWYRQDPGLGLRLIYFSYDVKMKEKGDIPEGYSVSREKKERFSLILESASTNQTSMYLCASSSPLVASGNTIYFGEGSWLTVV.

This clone was observed a few times. This chain connects TRBV9 to TRBJ1-5, with D perhaps matching TRBD1 (5 bases). Germline V lookup: CDR1 SGDLS, CDR2 YYNGEE. The CDR3 totals 16 residues. The germline V and J ends were trimmed by 4 bases and 0 bases, with 14 bases remaining between them. The DNA for the CDR3 is TGTGCCAGCAGCTCAGGAACGGGGGATAGCAATCAGCCCCAGCATTTT. Protein product: CASSSGTGDSNQPQHF. Using reference TRBV9 and TRBJ1-5 for the parts outside the CDR3, the full variable domain is DSGVTQTPKHLITATGQRVTLRCSPRSGDLSVYWYQQSLDQGLQFLIQYYNGEERAKGNILERFSAQQFPDLHSELNLSSLELGDSALYFCASSSGTGDSNQPQHFGDGTRLSIL.

V gene TRBV5-1 combines with J gene TRBJ2-7, with TRBD2 matching 10 bases. CDR1 SGHRS and CDR2 YFSETQ come from the germline V gene. Losses at the gene ends were 8 bases for V and 1 base for J; bases not matched to a gene: 9. The CDR3 has 15 residues. CDR3 region: CASTIAGGASYEQYF. The CDR3 nucleotides are TGCGCCAGTACTATAGCGGGAGGCGCTTCCTACGAGCAGTACTTC.

Of note for this clone: Its ends do not fully match the called genes, so a read error is possible. The chain recombines TRBV6-8 with TRBJ2-3; no definite D call. The germline CDR1 and CDR2 sequences are MNHGY and SAAAGT. The CDR3 extends over 13 amino acids. As DNA, the CDR3 is TGTGCCATCAGTGACTCGGGTACAGATACGCAGTATTTT. The encoded protein is CAISDSGTDTQYF.

This clone was seen a few times. V is TRBV11-3 and J is TRBJ2-3; weak D call: TRBD1 (6 bases). V shed 4 bases and J shed 3 bases, with 17 bases lying between them. Per the germline V gene, CDR1 is SGHNT and CDR2 is YENEEA. CDR3 length: 16 residues. The CDR3 DNA reads as TGTGCCAGCAGCTCCACTCTGGGGGCCTCGACAGATACGCAGTATTTT. Its translation: CASSSTLGASTDTQYF.

The J gene is TRBJ2-7, the V gene TRBV29-1; D may be TRBD2 (6 bases). Trimming pared 7 bases from V and 5 bases from J, leaving 15 bases between. The germline CDR1 and CDR2 sequences are SQVTM and ANQGSEA. The length of the CDR3 is 12 residues. CDR3 in DNA: TGCAGCGCCCCGGGACTTAACGACGAGCAGTACTTC. Translating it yields CSAPGLNDEQYF.

This sequence joins TRBV5-1 and TRBJ1-2, with 7 positions matching TRBD1. The CDR3 loop spans 15 amino acids. CDR1 is SGHRS, CDR2 YFSETQ, per germline. J lost 4 bases, V lost 0 bases, and 6 bases had no gene match. CDR3 DNA sequence: TGCGCCAGCAGCTTGGAGGGACAGAAAGGCTATGGCTACACCTTC. Translation gives CASSLEGQKGYGYTF.

This clone was seen at least ten times. The CDR3 protein is CASSPRGSGNTIYF. In nucleotides, the CDR3 is TGTGCCAGCAGCCCCAGGGGATCTGGAAACACCATATATTTT. The chain carries TRBV11-3 and TRBJ1-3; D possibly corresponds to TRBD1 (6 bases). There are 14 residues in the CDR3. Trimming stripped 5 bases from V and 1 base from J, with 9 bases between. Germline CDR1 is SGHNT and CDR2 is YENEEA.

J is TRBJ2-2 and V is TRBV5-1; no reliable D call. V gave up 6 bases and J gave up 3 bases, with 15 bases separating them. The CDR3 spans 15 residues. Germline lookup yields CDR1 SGHRS and CDR2 YFSETQ. CDR3 in DNA: TGCGCCAGCACGCTAGAAAGGGCAGACACCGGGGAGCTGTTTTTT. It specifies CASTLERADTGELFF.

This clone occurred many times. This chain joins TRBV11-3 and TRBJ1-5; 9 nucleotides line up with TRBD1. The length of the CDR3 is 15 residues. The germline gives CDR1 SGHNT, CDR2 YENEEA. V was pared by 1 base and J by 7 bases, with 5 bases of the junction left unmatched. In DNA form, the CDR3 reads TGTGCCAGCAGCTTAGGGGGGACAGGGAGGCAGCCCCAGCATTTT. It codes for CASSLGGTGRQPQHF.

This clone has a handful of counts. J is TRBJ2-5 and V is TRBV2; D is possibly TRBD2 (5 bases). CDR3 length: 14 amino acids. V was pared by 7 bases and J by 2 bases, with 14 bases between. The V gene's germline CDR1 is SNHLY and CDR2 FYNNEI. CDR3 in DNA: TGTGCCAGCAAGGCTAGCTTAACGCAAGAGACCCAGTACTTC. It is translated as CASKASLTQETQYF.

This clone showed up many times. This sequence joins TRBV9 and TRBJ1-2, with TRBD1 matching 8 bases. J lost 2 bases, V lost 0 bases, and 0 bases had no gene match. Germline loops: CDR1 SGDLS, CDR2 YYNGEE. CDR3 length: 14 residues. DNA of the CDR3: TGTGCCAGCAGCGTAGGACAGGGGAACTATGGCTACACCTTC. This encodes CASSVGQGNYGYTF.

This clone appeared a few times. This sequence joins TRBV6-8 and TRBJ2-2; no firm D call. This CDR3 region has 13 residues. The germline V gene has CDR1 MNHGY and CDR2 SAAAGT. V lost 5 bases and J 6 bases, leaving 10 bases between the germline ends. The CDR3: CASSDPSPGELFF. In nucleotides, the CDR3 is TGTGCCAGCAGTGATCCCTCTCCCGGGGAGCTGTTTTTT.

This clone has more than one count but fewer than ten. This chain uses TRBV7-1 with TRBJ1-1; D uncertain. TRBV7-1 is treated as an ORF (open reading frame) with a function not yet certain. The germline V and J ends were trimmed by 4 bases and 6 bases, with 12 bases remaining between them. This CDR3 has 13 amino acids. The CDR3 DNA reads TGTGCCAGCAGCTTAGGTCAAATTGCTGAAGCTTTCTTT. Its translation: CASSLGQIAEAFF.

This chain links TRBV7-1 with TRBJ2-1; D gene ambiguous. TRBV7-1 is given ORF status, its function remaining uncertain. CDR3 size: 13 residues. V lost 5 bases, J lost 6 bases, and 11 bases lay in between. The CDR3 protein is CASSAGTANEQFF. The CDR3 bases are TGTGCCAGCAGCGCCGGAACGGCCAATGAGCAGTTCTTC.

This clone came up a few times. CDR3 in amino acids: CASSPLYGTGGLSGANVLTF. CDR3 nucleotide sequence: TGCGCCAGCAGCCCCCTATATGGGACAGGGGGCCTCTCGGGGGCCAACGTCCTGACTTTC. The chain links TRBV4-1 to TRBJ2-6; 12 positions agree with TRBD1. From germline, CDR1 is MGHRA and CDR2 YSYEKL. With 4 bases clipped from V and 4 bases from J, the junction kept 14 bases outside the gene matches. The CDR3 contains 20 residues.